A single sample gave rise to the 25 T cell receptor beta chains below, sequenced in a study of OX40 agonist ivuxolimab in advanced cancers. Some clones are missing from TCRdb's copy, which holds only in-frame ones; the method was immunoSEQ multiplex PCR. The data show tens of thousands of clones, around 82% seen once. Here the sequenced sample was CD4+ or CD8+ T cells sorted from blood, taken in a trial of the OX40 agonist ivuxolimab. The source of these receptors is an adult with an advanced solid tumor such as melanoma, head and neck, liver or kidney cancer.

The chain employs TRBV11-2 and TRBJ2-7; 11 positions agree with TRBD1. The J segment lost 2 bases and the V segment lost 5 bases, leaving 5 bases of the junction unmatched. CDR1 is SGHAT and CDR2 is FQNNGV in the germline V gene. The CDR3 runs 15 residues. The CDR3 DNA is TGTGCCAGCAGCAGGGGACAGGGGGGCCCCTACGAGCAGTACTTC. It yields the protein CASSRGQGGPYEQYF.

This chain connects TRBV5-1 to TRBJ2-7; 7 nucleotides agree with TRBD2. Germline CDR1 SGHRS, CDR2 YFSETQ. This CDR3 comprises 14 residues. V trimming: 4 bases; J trimming: 6 bases; junction bases outside the gene matches: 10. The CDR3, as DNA: TGCGCCAGCAGCCGTACGGGGGGTTCTCTCGAGCAGTACTTC. This codes for CASSRTGGSLEQYF.

This rearrangement joins TRBV11-2 to TRBJ1-4, with D unclear. Germline V gene lookup returns CDR1 SGHAT and CDR2 FQNNGV. There are 15 residues in the CDR3. Trimming left V 1 base short and J 8 bases short, with 14 bases between. For the CDR3, the DNA is TGTGCCAGCAGCTTAGTCGGAGGCACCTCCGAAAAACTGTTTTTT. Translating it yields CASSLVGGTSEKLFF.

The chain recombines TRBV5-4 with TRBJ2-1; 8 bases align to TRBD2. Germline V CDR1 and CDR2: SGHNT, YYREEE (reference sequence). The CDR3 loop spans 15 amino acids. V was clipped by 4 bases and J by 7 bases; unmatched bases: 10. Here the CDR3 DNA reads TGTGCCAGCAGCCGGGGGGGTCCTCTGGGAAATGAGCAGTTCTTC. Protein sequence: CASSRGGPLGNEQFF.

V is TRBV4-1 and J is TRBJ2-3, with 7 bases identical to TRBD2. Germline V gene lookup returns CDR1 MGHRA and CDR2 YSYEKL. CDR3 length equals 16 residues. Trimming at V came to 4 bases and at J to 2 bases, leaving 9 bases not matched to a gene. CDR3 bases: TGCGCCAGCAGCCGAACCGGGACTACTAACACAGATACGCAGTATTTT. It translates to CASSRTGTTNTDTQYF.

The chain carries TRBV5-6 and TRBJ1-2, with D possibly TRBD1 on 5 matching bases. Between the trimmed V and J ends, which lost 0 bases and 5 bases, there was a span of 11 bases. The CDR3 is 14 residues long. The V gene's germline CDR1 is SGHDT and CDR2 YYEEEE. DNA for the CDR3: TGTGCCAGCAGCTTGGGGGAGGGACGTTATGGCTACACCTTC. Encoded protein: CASSLGEGRYGYTF.

V gene TRBV7-8 combines with J gene TRBJ1-1; 8 bases match TRBD1. The trim removed 5 bases at V and 10 bases at J, leaving 15 bases unmatched. CDR1 and CDR2 (germline): SGHVS, FQNEAQ. This CDR3 has 15 amino acids. CDR3 nucleotides: TGTGCCAGCAGCCATGACAGGGGCTCAATCCGCGGAGCTTTCTTT. Amino acids: CASSHDRGSIRGAFF.

The gene calls are TRBV5-1 and TRBJ1-4; tentative D call: TRBD1 (5 bases). The V end was cut by 4 bases, the J end by 4 bases, with 14 bases between. This CDR3 region has 15 residues. CDR1 and CDR2 from the germline V gene are SGHRS and YFSETQ. The CDR3 bases are TGCGCCAGCAGCCTGCGGGCAGGACATAATGAAAAACTGTTTTTT. Translated: CASSLRAGHNEKLFF.

V and J are TRBV5-6 and TRBJ2-3, with 7 bases matching TRBD1. The germline CDR1 and CDR2 sequences are SGHDT and YYEEEE. Losses at the gene ends were 0 bases for V and 3 bases for J; bases not matched to a gene: 4. The CDR3 loop spans 15 amino acids. The CDR3 is CASSLGQGTTDTQYF. CDR3 DNA sequence: TGTGCCAGCAGCTTGGGACAGGGAACAACAGATACGCAGTATTTT.

The CDR3 nucleotides are TGTGCCAGCAGCCTTTTCGGGGGAACCGGGGCAGATACGCAGTATTTT. Amino acid sequence: CASSLFGGTGADTQYF. V is TRBV14 and J is TRBJ2-3; a possible D gene is TRBD2 (6 bases). CDR1 is SGHDN and CDR2 is FVKESK in the germline V gene. Trimming cost V 4 bases and J 4 bases, with 18 bases left between them. The CDR3 extends over 16 amino acids.

This clone was counted a single time. This chain joins TRBV7-9 and TRBJ1-4; D gene uncertain. The germline V and J ends were trimmed by 6 bases and 3 bases, with 8 bases remaining between them. The CDR3 loop spans 13 amino acids. Germline loops: CDR1 SEHNR, CDR2 FQNEAQ (reference sequence). The CDR3 protein is CASRGRANEKLFF. In DNA, the CDR3 is TGTGCCAGCAGAGGTAGGGCTAATGAAAAACTGTTTTTT.

This chain links TRBV23-1 with TRBJ2-3; 11 bases are a match to TRBD2. TRBV23-1 is noted as an ORF with a role that remains uncertain. CDR3 size: 17 residues. The ends lost 3 bases at V and 3 bases at J; junction bases unmatched: 8. CDR3 protein: CASSHTTSGGETDTQYF. The CDR3 DNA reads as TGCGCCAGCAGTCACACCACTAGCGGGGGAGAGACAGATACGCAGTATTTT.

Written as DNA, the CDR3 is TGCGCCAGCAGCTTTTCGTCAGGGGGCACTGAAGCTTTCTTT. Its translation is CASSFSSGGTEAFF. The rearrangement joins TRBV5-1 to TRBJ1-1; 7 positions agree with TRBD1. Germline V gives CDR1 SGHRS, CDR2 YFSETQ. Germline trimming cut 2 bases from V and 4 bases from J; bases unmatched to any gene: 5. The CDR3 contains 14 residues. The variable domain in full, completed from reference TRBV5-1 and TRBJ1-1, reads KAGVTQTPRYLIKTRGQQVTLSCSPISGHRSVSWYQQTPGQGLQFLFEYFSETQRNKGNFPGRFSGRQFSNSRSEMNVSTLELGDSALYLCASSFSSGGTEAFFGQGTRLTVV.

This chain joins TRBV29-1 and TRBJ1-2; the match to TRBD1 covers 7 bases. V was pared by 2 bases and J by 5 bases, with 5 bases of the junction left unmatched. This CDR3 spans 13 amino acids. Germline assignment: CDR1 SQVTM and CDR2 ANQGSEA. CDR3 in DNA: TGCAGCGTTGAAAAGGGGGCACGATATGGCTACACCTTC. This gives the protein CSVEKGARYGYTF.

The V call is TRBV10-2, the J call TRBJ1-6; D is perhaps TRBD1 (5 bases). The V and J ends lost 6 bases and 5 bases respectively, with 11 bases between them. The CDR3 loop spans 14 amino acids. CDR1 is WSHSY and CDR2 is SAAADI in the germline V gene. The CDR3 DNA is TGCGCCAGCAGCCTCGACAGTAATAATTCACCCCTCCACTTT. It encodes CASSLDSNNSPLHF.

The chain is built from TRBV7-2 and TRBJ2-7; D might be TRBD1 or TRBD2, each matching 5 bases. Germline-derived CDR1 and CDR2 are SGHTA and FQGNSA. V was shortened by 4 bases and J by 2 bases, with 12 bases between the two germline ends. The CDR3 is made up of 14 amino acids. Here the CDR3 DNA reads TGTGCCAGCAGCTCGCGGGCAGGGACCTACGAGCAGTACTTC. This encodes CASSSRAGTYEQYF.

V and J are TRBV4-3 and TRBJ2-5; D not certain. Per the germline V gene, CDR1 is LGHNA and CDR2 is YSLEER. V lost 1 base to trimming and J lost 5 bases, with 11 bases between them. The CDR3 length is 14 residues. The CDR3 sequence: CASSQGLGRETQYF. CDR3 in DNA: TGCGCCAGCAGCCAAGGTTTAGGGCGTGAGACCCAGTACTTC.

The chain joins TRBV6-5 to TRBJ2-7; TRBD1 might be the D (6 bases). From germline, CDR1 is MNHEY and CDR2 SVGAGI. V was clipped by 5 bases and J by 12 bases, with 11 bases between them. The CDR3 extends over 10 amino acids. Here the CDR3 reads CASSEGGRYF. CDR3 bases: TGTGCCAGCAGTGAAGGGGGACGGTACTTC.

The chain carries TRBV2 and TRBJ2-5; D call uncertain. Trimming left V 5 bases short and J 4 bases short, with 17 bases between. Germline lookup yields CDR1 SNHLY and CDR2 FYNNEI. This CDR3 comprises 15 residues. DNA of the CDR3: TGTGCCAGCAGTAAGTCAGACCACCCCACAGAGACCCAGTACTTC. Its protein is CASSKSDHPTETQYF. The full variable domain, with the rest looked up from reference TRBV2 and TRBJ2-5, is EPEVTQTPSHQVTQMGQEVILRCVPISNHLYFYWYRQILGQKVEFLVSFYNNEISEKSEIFDDQFSVERPDGSNFTLKIRSTKLEDSAMYFCASSKSDHPTETQYFGPGTRLLVL.

This chain's CDR3 is CAISESGTGSGYTF. CDR3 sequence (DNA): TGTGCCATCAGTGAGTCTGGGACAGGGAGCGGCTACACCTTC. This chain uses TRBV10-3 with TRBJ1-2, with 9 bases identical to TRBD1. Per the germline V gene, CDR1 is ENHRY and CDR2 is SYGVKD. The CDR3 runs 14 residues. V shed 0 bases, J shed 8 bases, and the junction held 4 bases outside the gene matches.

V is TRBV25-1 and J is TRBJ2-1, with 9 positions matching TRBD2. This CDR3 is 14 amino acids long. CDR1 is MGHDK, CDR2 SYGVNS, per germline. The J segment lost 8 bases and the V segment lost 2 bases, leaving 4 bases of the junction unmatched. The CDR3 nucleotides are TGTGCCAGCAGTGAAGGGGGACTAGCCCATGAGCAGTTCTTC. It yields the protein CASSEGGLAHEQFF.

This chain connects TRBV6-5 to TRBJ2-1, with D uncertain. CDR3 length equals 16 residues. V was shortened by 1 base and J by 6 bases, with 16 bases between the two germline ends. Germline CDR1 reads MNHEY; CDR2 reads SVGAGI. The CDR3 loop is CASSYWSSKNFNEQFF. CDR3 DNA sequence: TGTGCCAGCAGTTACTGGTCCAGCAAGAACTTCAATGAGCAGTTCTTC.

The chain's CDR3 is CASSPTRGDTQYF. The CDR3 DNA sequence: TGTGCCAGCAGCCCCACCCGGGGAGATACGCAGTATTTT. The rearrangement links TRBV7-8 to TRBJ2-3; D is possibly TRBD2 (5 bases). Germline values: CDR1 SGHVS, CDR2 FQNEAQ. Deletions cut 5 bases from V and 5 bases from J, with 11 bases between. The CDR3 has 13 residues.

The gene calls are TRBV15 and TRBJ2-4; possibly TRBD2 for D (5 bases). V was trimmed by 4 bases and J by 6 bases, leaving 19 bases between them. This CDR3 contains 16 residues. Germline loops: CDR1 LNHNV, CDR2 YYDKDF (reference sequence). Here the CDR3 DNA reads TGTGCCACCAGCACCTTCATGGGCAGCGGCTTAAACATTCAGTACTTC. It specifies CATSTFMGSGLNIQYF.

The chain has TRBV6-6 and TRBJ1-5, with D uncertain. The CDR3 length is 15 residues. Germline-derived CDR1 and CDR2 are MNHNY and SVGAGI (reference sequence). Trimming took 0 bases from V and 1 from J, leaving 7 bases between them. DNA of the CDR3: TGTGCCAGCAGTTACTCGACGGGGAGCAATCAGCCCCAGCATTTT. Its translation: CASSYSTGSNQPQHF.